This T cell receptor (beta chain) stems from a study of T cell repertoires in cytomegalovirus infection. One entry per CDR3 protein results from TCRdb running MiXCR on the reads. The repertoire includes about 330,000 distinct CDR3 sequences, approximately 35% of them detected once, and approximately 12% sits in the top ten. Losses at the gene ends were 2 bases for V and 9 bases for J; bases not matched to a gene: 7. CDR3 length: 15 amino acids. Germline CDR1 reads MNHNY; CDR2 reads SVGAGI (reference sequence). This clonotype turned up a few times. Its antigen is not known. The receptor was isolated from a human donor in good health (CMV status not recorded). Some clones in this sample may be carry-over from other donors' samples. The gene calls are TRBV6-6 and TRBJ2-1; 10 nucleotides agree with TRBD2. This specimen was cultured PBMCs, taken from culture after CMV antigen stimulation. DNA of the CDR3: TGTGCCAGCAGTTACGATGTTAGCGGGAGGAGTGAGCAGTTCTTC. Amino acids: CASSYDVSGRSEQFF.